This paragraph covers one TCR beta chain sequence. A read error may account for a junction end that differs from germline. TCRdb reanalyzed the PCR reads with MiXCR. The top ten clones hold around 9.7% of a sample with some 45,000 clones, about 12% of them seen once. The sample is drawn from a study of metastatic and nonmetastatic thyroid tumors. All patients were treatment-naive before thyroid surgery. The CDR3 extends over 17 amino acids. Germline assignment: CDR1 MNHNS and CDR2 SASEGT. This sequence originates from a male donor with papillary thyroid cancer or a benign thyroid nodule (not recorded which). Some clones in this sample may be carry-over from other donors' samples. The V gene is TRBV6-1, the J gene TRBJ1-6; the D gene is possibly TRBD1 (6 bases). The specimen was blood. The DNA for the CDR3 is TGTGCCAGCAGTGGGGGGGTGACAGGCTCCAATAATTCACCCCTCCACTTT. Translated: CASSGGVTGSNNSPLHF.